This TCR beta chain originates from a study of patients and donors after allogeneic stem cell transplantation. TCRdb reanalysed the RT-PCR reads using MiXCR and keeps one entry per CDR3 protein. The table shows roughly 250,000 distinct CDR3 sequences, with approximately 14% occurring only once. This clonotype was counted many times. The CDR3 length is 13 residues. Trimming left V 7 bases short and J 4 bases short, with 14 bases between. CDR1 and CDR2 from the germline V gene are MNHNS and SASEGT. The sequence came from a human donor who was either an allogeneic HSCT recipient or a stem cell or donor lymphocyte infusion donor (not recorded which). It is not recorded whose cells these are; they may come from a transplant donor. The chain recombines TRBV6-1 with TRBJ2-7, with D possibly matching TRBD2 (6 bases). Source material: blood, either unsorted or a sorted T cell fraction (not recorded which). DNA for the CDR3: TGTGCCAGCACGGGGACTCCCCAGTACGAGCAGTACTTC. Translation gives CASTGTPQYEQYF.